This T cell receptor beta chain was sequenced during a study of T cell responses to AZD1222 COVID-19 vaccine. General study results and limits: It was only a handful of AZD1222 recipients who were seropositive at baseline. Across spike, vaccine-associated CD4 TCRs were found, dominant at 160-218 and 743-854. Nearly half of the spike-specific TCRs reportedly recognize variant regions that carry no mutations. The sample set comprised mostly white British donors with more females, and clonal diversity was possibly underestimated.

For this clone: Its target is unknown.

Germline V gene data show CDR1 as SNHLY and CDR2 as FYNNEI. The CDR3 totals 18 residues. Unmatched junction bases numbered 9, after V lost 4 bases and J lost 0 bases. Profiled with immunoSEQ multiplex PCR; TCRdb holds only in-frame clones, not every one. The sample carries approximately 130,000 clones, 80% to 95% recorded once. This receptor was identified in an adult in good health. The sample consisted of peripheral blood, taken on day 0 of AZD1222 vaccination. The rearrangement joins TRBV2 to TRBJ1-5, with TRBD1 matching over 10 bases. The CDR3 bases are TGTGCCAGCAGTGGACCGGGACAGGGGATTAATAGCAATCAGCCCCAGCATTTT. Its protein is CASSGPGQGINSNQPQHF.